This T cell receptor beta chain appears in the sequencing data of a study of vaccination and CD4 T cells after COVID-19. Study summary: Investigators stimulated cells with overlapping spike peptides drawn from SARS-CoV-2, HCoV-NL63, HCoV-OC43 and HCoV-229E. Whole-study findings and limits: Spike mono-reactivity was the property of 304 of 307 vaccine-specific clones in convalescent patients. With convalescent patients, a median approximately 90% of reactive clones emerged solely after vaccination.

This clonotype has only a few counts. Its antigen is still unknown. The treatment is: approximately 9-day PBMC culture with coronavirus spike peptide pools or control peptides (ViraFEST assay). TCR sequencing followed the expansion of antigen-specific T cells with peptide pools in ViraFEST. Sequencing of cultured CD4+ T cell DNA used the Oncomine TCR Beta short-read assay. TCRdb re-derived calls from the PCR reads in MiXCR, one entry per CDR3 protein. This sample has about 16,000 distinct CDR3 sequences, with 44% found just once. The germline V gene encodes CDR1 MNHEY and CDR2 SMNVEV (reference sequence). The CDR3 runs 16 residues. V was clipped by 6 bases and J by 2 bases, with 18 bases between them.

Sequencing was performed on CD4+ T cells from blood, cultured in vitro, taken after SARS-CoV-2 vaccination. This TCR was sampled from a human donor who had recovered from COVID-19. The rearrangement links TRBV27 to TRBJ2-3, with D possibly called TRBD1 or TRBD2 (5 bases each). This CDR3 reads CASSDGTTAFTDTQYF. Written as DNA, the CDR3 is TGTGCCAGCAGCGACGGGACGACCGCGTTCACAGATACGCAGTATTTT.